The 20 T cell receptor beta chains presented below share a single source sample, sequenced in a study of control samples from healthy donors and cancer patients. Libraries were prepared by immunoSEQ multiplex PCR; TCRdb keeps only in-frame clonotypes and omits some of them. Of 170,000 or so clones listed, under 95% are singletons. The material sequenced was blood. The source of these receptors is a woman aged 18-30 years in good health.

This chain connects TRBV19 to TRBJ2-5; 7 nucleotides line up with TRBD1. This CDR3 is built from 16 residues. Germline loops: CDR1 LNHDA, CDR2 SQIVND (reference sequence). J gave up 5 bases and V 1 base, and 10 bases lay outside the gene matches. DNA for the CDR3: TGTGCCAGTAGTATAGGGGCAGGGGGAACTCTGGAGACCCAGTACTTC. Its translation is CASSIGAGGTLETQYF.

The V and J genes are TRBV18 and TRBJ1-4; perhaps TRBD1 as D (5 bases). The CDR3 runs to 18 residues. Trimming removed 5 bases at V and 0 bases at J, with 19 bases between. From germline, CDR1 is KGHSH and CDR2 LQKENI. The CDR3 sequence: CASSRMGPSSATNEKLFF. In DNA, the CDR3 is TGTGCCAGCTCAAGAATGGGACCTTCTTCTGCAACTAATGAAAAACTGTTTTTT.

The V and J genes are TRBV21-1 and TRBJ1-3. TRBV21-1 is a pseudogene. The CDR3 covers 17 residues. The CDR3 nucleotides are TGTGCCAGCAGCAAAGATTTTTCGGGAGAAAATGGAAACACCATATATTTT. It specifies CASSKDFSGENGNTIYF.

This chain joins TRBV5-6 and TRBJ2-1; 12 bases are shared with TRBD2. This CDR3 has 15 amino acids. V gave up 4 bases and J gave up 5 bases; unmatched junction bases: 4. Germline V gene data show CDR1 as SGHDT and CDR2 as YYEEEE. CDR3 nucleotides: TGTGCCAGCAGCCCTAGACTAGCGGGGGACAATGAGCAGTTCTTC. Amino acid sequence: CASSPRLAGDNEQFF.

J is TRBJ2-7 and V is TRBV13; 8 nucleotides align to TRBD2. This CDR3 has 13 amino acids. Germline V gives CDR1 PRHDT, CDR2 FYEKMQ (reference sequence). The CDR3 spells CASGAGENYEQYF. In DNA form, the CDR3 reads TGTGCTTCGGGAGCGGGGGAGAACTACGAGCAGTACTTC.

V gene TRBV6-5 combines with J gene TRBJ1-5; D is perhaps TRBD1 (6 bases). V lost 6 bases and J 0 bases, leaving 12 bases between the germline ends. The CDR3 runs 15 residues. CDR1 is MNHEY and CDR2 is SVGAGI in the germline V gene. DNA for the CDR3: TGTGCCAGCAGACCTGGACAGTATAGCAATCAGCCCCAGCATTTT. Protein sequence: CASRPGQYSNQPQHF.

Here the CDR3 reads CASSPLRGQGATPYEQYF. CDR3 bases: TGTGCCAGCTCACCACTACGGGGACAGGGGGCGACCCCGTACGAGCAGTACTTC. The V gene is TRBV18, the J gene TRBJ2-7, with 12 bases that match TRBD1. In germline, CDR1 is KGHSH, CDR2 LQKENI. The CDR3 is 18 amino acids. Germline trimming cut 1 base from V and 4 bases from J; bases unmatched to any gene: 11.

In its sample, this clone was seen a few times. The rearrangement joins TRBV5-4 to TRBJ2-7; TRBD1 matches 8 bases. The V gene's germline CDR1 is SGHNT and CDR2 YYREEE (reference sequence). The CDR3 spans 14 residues. V lost 4 bases, J lost 2 bases, and 5 bases stayed unmatched. The CDR3 loop reads CASSKRDRPYEQYF. As DNA, the CDR3 is TGTGCCAGCAGCAAAAGGGACAGGCCCTACGAGCAGTACTTC.

The rearrangement links TRBV13 to TRBJ1-1, with D maybe TRBD1 (5 bases). Germline V CDR1 and CDR2: PRHDT, FYEKMQ (reference sequence). The length of the CDR3 is 16 residues. Trimming took 3 bases from V and 2 from J, leaving 16 bases between them. CDR3 loop: CASSFSLQATNTEAFF. CDR3 DNA: TGTGCCAGCAGCTTTTCTTTACAGGCGACAAACACTGAAGCTTTCTTT. Combining the CDR3 with reference TRBV13 and TRBJ1-1 gives the whole variable domain AAGVIQSPRHLIKEKRETATLKCYPIPRHDTVYWYQQGPGQDPQFLISFYEKMQSDKGSIPDRFSAQQFSDYHSELNMSSLELGDSALYFCASSFSLQATNTEAFFGQGTRLTVV.

In its sample, this clone was seen a few times. The V call is TRBV3-1 (or the pseudogene TRBV3-2), the J call TRBJ2-2; TRBD1 might be the D (5 bases). CDR1 LGHDT and CDR2 YNNKEL come from the germline V gene (reference sequence). Deletions cut 3 bases from V and 6 bases from J, with 11 bases between. The CDR3 consists of 14 residues. The CDR3 DNA reads TGTGCCAGCAGCCAGCAGGGTAAATCCGGGGAGCTGTTTTTT. Translation: CASSQQGKSGELFF.

This chain uses TRBV4-2 with TRBJ1-2, with D maybe TRBD1 (6 bases). Trimming removed 4 bases at V and 8 bases at J, with 17 bases between. Germline V gene sequence: CDR1 LGHNA, CDR2 YNFKEQ. The CDR3 extends over 14 amino acids. The DNA for the CDR3 is TGTGCCAGCAGCCTGGACAGTTCAAAGGAGGGCTACACCTTC. Translation gives CASSLDSSKEGYTF.

The V call is TRBV5-4, the J call TRBJ2-7; D is perhaps TRBD1 (6 bases). Germline V gives CDR1 SGHNT, CDR2 YYREEE (reference sequence). This CDR3 has 14 amino acids. Trimming pared 3 bases from V and 5 bases from J, leaving 15 bases between. The CDR3 reads CASSYTGINNEQYF. Here the CDR3 DNA reads TGTGCCAGCAGCTATACAGGGATAAACAACGAGCAGTACTTC.

The rearrangement uses TRBV6-2 or TRBV6-3 and TRBJ2-3; D unclear. Trimming took off 4 bases at V and 4 bases at J, with 15 bases between the two ends. The CDR3 is 15 residues long. Germline-derived CDR1 and CDR2 are MNHEY and SVGEGT. The DNA for the CDR3 is TGTGCCAGCAGTTTCCGCGTAATTAAGGCAGATACGCAGTATTTT. It translates to CASSFRVIKADTQYF.

V is TRBV2 and J is TRBJ2-2, with D possibly matching TRBD1 (5 bases). The CDR3 spans 14 residues. CDR1 is SNHLY, CDR2 FYNNEI, per germline. Trimming pared 4 bases from V and 4 bases from J, leaving 10 bases between. CDR3 in DNA: TGTGCCAGCAGTGCCCGACAGATCACCGGGGAGCTGTTTTTT. Amino acid sequence: CASSARQITGELFF.

The V gene is TRBV10-2, the J gene TRBJ2-7; a weak D match, TRBD1 (5 bases). Per the germline V gene, CDR1 is WSHSY and CDR2 is SAAADI. The CDR3 loop spans 15 amino acids. V lost 7 bases and J lost 3, with 19 bases in between. CDR3 residues: CASTKGQGTIYEQYF. The CDR3 nucleotides are TGCGCCAGCACTAAGGGTCAGGGTACCATCTACGAGCAGTACTTC.

The J gene is TRBJ2-7, the V gene TRBV21-1. TRBV21-1 is a known pseudogene. The CDR3 is made up of 16 amino acids. In nucleotides, the CDR3 is TGTGCCAGCAGCAAGGGCGACGGGTCCAACTCCTACGAGCAGTACTTC. Protein: CASSKGDGSNSYEQYF.

J is TRBJ2-5 and V is TRBV15; D is undetermined. Trimming removed 0 bases at V and 5 bases at J, with 7 bases between. This CDR3 is 13 amino acids long. The germline CDR1 and CDR2 sequences are LNHNV and YYDKDF (reference sequence). This chain's CDR3 is CATSRDPRETQYF. The CDR3 DNA reads TGTGCCACCAGCAGAGATCCCCGGGAGACCCAGTACTTC. The variable domain in full, with the rest retrieved from reference TRBV15 and TRBJ2-5, is DAMVIQNPRYQVTQFGKPVTLSCSQTLNHNVMYWYQQKSSQAPKLLFHYYDKDFNNEADTPDNFQSRRPNTSFCFLDIRSPGLGDTAMYLCATSRDPRETQYFGPGTRLLVL.

A note on this clone: At one boundary the junction diverges from the germline segment, which might be a read error. This chain uses TRBV7-7 with TRBJ1-5; possibly TRBD1 for D (5 bases). This CDR3 has 15 amino acids. CDR1 is SSHAT, CDR2 FNYEAQ, per germline (reference sequence). CDR3 amino acids: CASSWDRGSNQPQHF. The CDR3 DNA reads as TGTGCTAGCAGTTGGGATAGGGGATCGAATCAGCCCCAGCATTTT.

The chain uses TRBV9 and TRBJ1-3, with D hard to call. The length of the CDR3 is 15 residues. Germline V CDR1 and CDR2: SGDLS, YYNGEE. V gave up 0 bases and J gave up 3 bases, with 10 bases separating them. This CDR3 reads CASSVDAFVGNTIYF. CDR3 DNA sequence: TGTGCCAGCAGCGTAGATGCGTTTGTTGGAAACACCATATATTTT.

Notes on this clone: This specimen includes other DNA sequences encoding the same CDR3. V usage is TRBV28 and J usage is TRBJ2-7, with unresolved D. Trimming stripped 6 bases from V and 3 bases from J, with 6 bases between. The CDR3 sequence is 11 residues long. Germline CDR1 is MDHEN and CDR2 is SYDVKM. In nucleotides, the CDR3 is TGTGCCAGCAGCCTACGCTACGAGCAGTACTTC. It codes for CASSLRYEQYF.